Below are 5 T cell receptor beta chains sequenced from a single sample in a study of T cell repertoires in cytomegalovirus infection. TCRdb used MiXCR to reprocess the reads, holding one entry per CDR3 protein. The repertoire holds about 180,000 distinct CDR3 sequences, approximately 14% seen once, with 27% in the top ten. The sequenced material came from PBMCs. The receptors here all came from a human donor in good health (CMV status not recorded). Some clones in this sample may be carry-over from other donors' samples.

This clonotype was recorded many times. This sequence joins TRBV11-2 and TRBJ1-5; perhaps TRBD1 as D (5 bases). This CDR3 is built from 16 residues. CDR1 is SGHAT, CDR2 FQNNGV, per germline. V was trimmed by 3 bases and J by 3 bases, leaving 15 bases between them. The CDR3 DNA reads TGTGCCAGCAGCTTTTCGACAGAGTCGTACAATCAGCCCCAGCATTTT. Translated, it gives CASSFSTESYNQPQHF.

To note about this clonotype: The conserved final phenylalanine or tryptophan is absent from the CDR3, which likely points to a read error. J is TRBJ1-5 and V is TRBV18; D unresolved. Trimming removed 2 bases from V and 0 bases from J, with 8 bases in between. Per germline, CDR1 KGHSH and CDR2 LQKENI. The CDR3 sequence is 15 residues long. CDR3 coding DNA: TGTGCCAGCTCACCAAGGCAGGTTAGCAATCAGCCCCAGCATCTT. This sequence encodes CASSPRQVSNQPQHL.

The CDR3 loop is CASSFVRGAFAYEQYF. In nucleotides, the CDR3 is TGTGCCAGCAGTTTCGTTAGGGGGGCCTTCGCCTACGAGCAGTACTTC. The rearrangement links TRBV6-2 or TRBV6-3 to TRBJ2-7; D assignment may be TRBD1 or TRBD2 (6 bases each). V lost 4 bases and J 2 bases, leaving 18 bases between the germline ends. The CDR3 contains 16 residues. The V gene's germline CDR1 is MNHEY and CDR2 SVGEGT.

A few counts support this clonotype. The J gene is TRBJ2-2, the V gene TRBV6-5; D is uncertain. The CDR3 extends over 11 amino acids. Germline assignment: CDR1 MNHEY and CDR2 SVGAGI. The ends were cut back, 6 bases at V and 6 bases at J, with 5 bases in the middle. DNA of the CDR3: TGTGCCAGCAGCCGAGCCGGGGAGCTGTTTTTT. This codes for CASSRAGELFF.

This clonotype was detected only a few times. This sequence joins TRBV6-2 or TRBV6-3 and TRBJ2-5; D gene uncertain. This CDR3 is 12 amino acids long. V gave up 6 bases and J gave up 5 bases, with 10 bases separating them. Germline CDR1 is MNHEY and CDR2 is SVGEGT. Here the CDR3 DNA reads TGTGCCAGCAGCCCCGACGGGGAGACCCAGTACTTC. This gives the protein CASSPDGETQYF.